This section outlines one T cell receptor (beta chain) sequence together with its context. Its target is not known. In making TCR beta libraries, quantitative 5'-RACE with molecular barcodes was used. TCRdb re-derived calls from the 5' RACE reads in MiXCR, one entry per CDR3 protein. The table records about 250,000 distinct CDR3 sequences, roughly 32% of them present only once. Per the germline V gene, CDR1 is SGHRS and CDR2 is YFSETQ. Deletions cut 4 bases from V and 2 bases from J, with 12 bases between. The CDR3 totals 14 residues. The data derive from a study of CD8 T cells in ankylosing spondylitis. Study-wide results and caveats: Ankylosing spondylitis blood appeared to carry a characteristic TCR beta motif of seven to nine highly homologous variants. Disease-linked clones reportedly showed significant enrichment in matched ankylosing spondylitis synovial fluid.

The V gene is TRBV5-1, the J gene TRBJ2-5; either TRBD1 or TRBD2 may supply D (5 bases each). Sequencing was carried out using blood, either unsorted or a sorted T cell fraction (not recorded which). This sequence originates from a male donor with ankylosing spondylitis or in good health (not recorded which). This CDR3 reads CASSEGPTQETQYF. The CDR3 DNA sequence: TGCGCCAGCAGCGAGGGACCAACACAAGAGACCCAGTACTTC.